This passage covers 3 T cell receptor beta chains from one sample sequenced in a study of prognosis after radiotherapy for stage I lung cancer. TCR beta CDR3 amplification from genomic DNA was performed by two-round multiplex PCR. For every TRBV and TRBJ gene, a specific primer was used in first-round PCR. TCRdb re-derived calls from the multiplex PCR reads in MiXCR, one entry per CDR3 protein. Here the sample spans about 16,000 distinct CDR3 sequences, more than 25% being singletons. The sequenced sample was PBMCs, obtained before or after stereotactic body radiation therapy (not recorded which). These receptors all stem from a donor over 45 with non-small cell lung cancer.

Comment on this clonotype: One base separates it from a far larger clone, so it is likely a read error. The gene calls are TRBV7-6 and TRBJ2-7; 12 bases line up with TRBD2. V lost 5 bases to trimming and J lost 7 bases; unmatched junction nucleotides: 15. The CDR3 length is 17 residues. Germline values: CDR1 SGHVS, CDR2 FNYEAQ. The CDR3 reads CASSVSLELAGGNEQYF. CDR3 DNA: TGTGCCAGCAGCGTCAGCCTGGAACTAGCGGGAGGCAATGAGCAGTACTTC.

The chain combines TRBV6-5 with TRBJ2-1, with a tentative D call TRBD2 (6 bases). Trimming took 5 bases from V and 7 from J, leaving 18 bases between them. Germline CDR1 reads MNHEY; CDR2 reads SVGAGI. The CDR3 runs 15 residues. CDR3 residues: CASSIPSGVQNEQFF. The CDR3 coding sequence is TGTGCCAGCAGTATACCATCGGGAGTCCAAAATGAGCAGTTCTTC.

As regards this clonotype: The limits of the CDR3 on the DNA are not certain, so only TCRdb's listed CDR3 is given. This rearrangement joins TRBV27 to TRBJ1-4; the DNA was not used to check the table's D call, TRBD1. Germline V gene sequence: CDR1 MNHEY, CDR2 SMNVEV (reference sequence). Termini included, the CDR3 measures 17 amino acids. The CDR3 loop is CASSLWVGQGIRENLLF.